This T cell receptor (beta chain) is drawn from a study of blood T cell repertoires in COVID-19. Measured with immunoSEQ multiplex PCR; TCRdb has only the in-frame clones, and not every one. Of 50,000 to 65,000 clones listed, 80% to 90% are singletons. This CDR3 region has 18 residues. The junction had 12 bases not matched to a gene; V was cut back by 3 bases and J by 5 bases. Germline V CDR1 and CDR2: LNHNV, YYDKDF (reference sequence). Material: peripheral blood. The V call is TRBV15, the J call TRBJ2-1; TRBD2 matches at 11 bases. The TCR comes from a man between 60 and 75 years old with active COVID-19. In DNA form, the CDR3 reads TGTGCCACCAGCAGGGCGCGGGGAAATAGCGGGAGGGACAATGAGCAGTTCTTC. It yields the protein CATSRARGNSGRDNEQFF.